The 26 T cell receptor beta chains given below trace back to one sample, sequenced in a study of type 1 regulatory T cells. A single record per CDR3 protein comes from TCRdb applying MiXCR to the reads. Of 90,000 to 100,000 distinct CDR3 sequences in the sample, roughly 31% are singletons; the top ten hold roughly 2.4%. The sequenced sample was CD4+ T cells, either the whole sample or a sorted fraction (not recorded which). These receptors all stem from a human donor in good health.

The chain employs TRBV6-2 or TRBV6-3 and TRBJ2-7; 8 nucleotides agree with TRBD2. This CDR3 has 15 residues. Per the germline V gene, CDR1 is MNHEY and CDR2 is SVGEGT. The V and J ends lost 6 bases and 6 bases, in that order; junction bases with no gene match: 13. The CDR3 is CASSLRGLVGGEQYF. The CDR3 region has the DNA TGTGCCAGCAGCCTACGGGGACTAGTTGGGGGCGAGCAGTACTTC.

The DNA for the CDR3 is TGTGCCTGGAAGGTGGCTAGCGGGACCCAGCAGTACTTC. It specifies CAWKVASGTQQYF. The rearrangement uses TRBV30 and TRBJ2-7, with 9 bases identical to TRBD2. The CDR3 runs to 13 residues. With V trimmed by 4 bases and J by 8 bases, 9 bases remained unmatched. Germline values: CDR1 GTSNPN, CDR2 SVGIG (reference sequence).

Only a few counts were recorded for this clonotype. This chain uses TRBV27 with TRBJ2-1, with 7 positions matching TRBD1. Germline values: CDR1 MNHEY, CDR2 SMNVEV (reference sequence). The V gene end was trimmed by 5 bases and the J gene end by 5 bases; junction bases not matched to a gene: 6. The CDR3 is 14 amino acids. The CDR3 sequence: CASSPGTANNEQFF. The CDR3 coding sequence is TGTGCCAGCAGTCCCGGGACAGCGAACAATGAGCAGTTCTTC.

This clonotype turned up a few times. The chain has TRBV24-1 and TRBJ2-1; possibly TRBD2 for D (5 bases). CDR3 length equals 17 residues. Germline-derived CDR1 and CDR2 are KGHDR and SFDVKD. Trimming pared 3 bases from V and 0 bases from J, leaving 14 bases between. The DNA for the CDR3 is TGTGCCACCAGTGATCCGGCGCGGGCTTCCTCCTACAATGAGCAGTTCTTC. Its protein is CATSDPARASSYNEQFF.

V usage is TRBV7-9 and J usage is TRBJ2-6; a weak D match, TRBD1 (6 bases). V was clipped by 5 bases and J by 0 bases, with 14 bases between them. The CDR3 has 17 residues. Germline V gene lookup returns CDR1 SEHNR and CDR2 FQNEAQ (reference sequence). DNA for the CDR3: TGTGCCAGCAGCCCAGGGGTCTCGTTCTCTGGGGCCAACGTCCTGACTTTC. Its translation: CASSPGVSFSGANVLTF.

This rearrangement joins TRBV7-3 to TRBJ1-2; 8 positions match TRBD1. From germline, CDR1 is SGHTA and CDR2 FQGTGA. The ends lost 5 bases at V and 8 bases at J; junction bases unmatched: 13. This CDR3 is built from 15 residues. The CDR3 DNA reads TGTGCCAGCAGCCCTGCCTCAGGGGGCGGGGTCGGCTACACCTTC. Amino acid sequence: CASSPASGGGVGYTF.

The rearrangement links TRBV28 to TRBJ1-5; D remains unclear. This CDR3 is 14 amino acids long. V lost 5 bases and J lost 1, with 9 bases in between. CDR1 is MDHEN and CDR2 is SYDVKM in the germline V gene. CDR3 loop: CASSTLLSNQPQHF. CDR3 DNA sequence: TGTGCCAGCAGTACACTCCTAAGCAATCAGCCCCAGCATTTT.

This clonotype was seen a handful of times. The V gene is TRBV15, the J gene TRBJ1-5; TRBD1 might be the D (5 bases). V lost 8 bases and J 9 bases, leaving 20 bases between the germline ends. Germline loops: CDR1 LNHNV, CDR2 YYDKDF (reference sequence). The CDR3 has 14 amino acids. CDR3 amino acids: CATGPAWGKGPQHF. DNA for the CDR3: TGTGCCACCGGCCCAGCCTGGGGGAAGGGGCCCCAGCATTTT.

CDR3 DNA sequence: TGCGCCAGCCGCCAGGATGGGACCCCTTCGGACCAGTACTTC. Its translation is CASRQDGTPSDQYF. V is TRBV5-1 and J is TRBJ2-5; D possibly uses TRBD1 or TRBD2 (5 bases each). The germline V gene encodes CDR1 SGHRS and CDR2 YFSETQ. The V gene lost 7 bases and the J gene lost 10 bases, with 23 bases spanning the gap. This CDR3 is built from 14 residues.

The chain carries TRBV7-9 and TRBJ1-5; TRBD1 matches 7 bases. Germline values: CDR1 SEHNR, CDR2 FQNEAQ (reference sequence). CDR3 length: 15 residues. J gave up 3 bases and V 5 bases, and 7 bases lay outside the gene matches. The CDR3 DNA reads TGTGCCAGCAGCCAGGGGGGACAGCTCAATCAGCCCCAGCATTTT. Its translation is CASSQGGQLNQPQHF.

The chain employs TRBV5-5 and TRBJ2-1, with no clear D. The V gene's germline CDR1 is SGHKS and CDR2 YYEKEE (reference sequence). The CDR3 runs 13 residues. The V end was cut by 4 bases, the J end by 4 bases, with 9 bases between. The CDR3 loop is CASSTDGYNEQFF. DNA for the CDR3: TGTGCCAGCAGCACAGACGGATACAATGAGCAGTTCTTC.

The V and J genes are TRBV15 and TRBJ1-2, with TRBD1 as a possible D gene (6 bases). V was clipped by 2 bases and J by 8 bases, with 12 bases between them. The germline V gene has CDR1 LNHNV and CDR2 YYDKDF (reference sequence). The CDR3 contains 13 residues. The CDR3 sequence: CATSRNRDQGYTF. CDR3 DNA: TGTGCCACCAGCAGAAACAGGGATCAAGGCTACACCTTC.

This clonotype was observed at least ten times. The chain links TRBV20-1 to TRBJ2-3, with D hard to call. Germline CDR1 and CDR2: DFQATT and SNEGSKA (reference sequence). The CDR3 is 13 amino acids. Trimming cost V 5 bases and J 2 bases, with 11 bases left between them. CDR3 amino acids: CSARVGVTDTQYF. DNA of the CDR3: TGCAGTGCTCGAGTCGGTGTCACAGATACGCAGTATTTT.

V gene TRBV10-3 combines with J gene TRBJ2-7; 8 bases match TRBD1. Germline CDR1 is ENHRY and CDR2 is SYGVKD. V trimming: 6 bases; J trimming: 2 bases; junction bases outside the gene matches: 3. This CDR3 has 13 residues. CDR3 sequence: CAIRTGETYEQYF. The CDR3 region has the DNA TGTGCCATCAGGACAGGGGAGACCTACGAGCAGTACTTC.

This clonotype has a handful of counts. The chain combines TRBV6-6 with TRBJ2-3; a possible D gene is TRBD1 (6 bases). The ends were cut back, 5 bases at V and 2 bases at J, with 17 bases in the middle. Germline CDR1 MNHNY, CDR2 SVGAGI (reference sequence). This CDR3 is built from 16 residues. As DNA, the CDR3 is TGTGCCAGCAGTGAACCAGTTGGGGACAACACAGATACGCAGTATTTT. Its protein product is CASSEPVGDNTDTQYF.

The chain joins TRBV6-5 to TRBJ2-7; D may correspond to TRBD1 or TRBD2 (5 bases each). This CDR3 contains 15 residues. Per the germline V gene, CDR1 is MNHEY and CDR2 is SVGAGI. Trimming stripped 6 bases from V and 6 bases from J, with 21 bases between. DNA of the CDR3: TGTGCCAGCAGCCAACTACCCGGGACCCAACCCGAGCAGTACTTC. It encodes CASSQLPGTQPEQYF.

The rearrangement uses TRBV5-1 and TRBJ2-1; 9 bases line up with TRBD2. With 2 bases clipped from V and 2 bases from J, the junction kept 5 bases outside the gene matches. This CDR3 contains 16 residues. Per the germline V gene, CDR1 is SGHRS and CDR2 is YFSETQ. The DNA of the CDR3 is TGCGCCAGCAGCTTCCGACTAGCGGACGCCTACAATGAGCAGTTCTTC. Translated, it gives CASSFRLADAYNEQFF.

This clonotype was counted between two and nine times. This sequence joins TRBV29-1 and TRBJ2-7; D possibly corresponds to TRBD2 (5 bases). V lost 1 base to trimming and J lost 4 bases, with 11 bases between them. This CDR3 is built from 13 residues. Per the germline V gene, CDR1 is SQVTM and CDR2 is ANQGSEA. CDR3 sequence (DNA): TGCAGCGTTGAAGGGGCAGAGGGATACGAGCAGTACTTC. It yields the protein CSVEGAEGYEQYF.

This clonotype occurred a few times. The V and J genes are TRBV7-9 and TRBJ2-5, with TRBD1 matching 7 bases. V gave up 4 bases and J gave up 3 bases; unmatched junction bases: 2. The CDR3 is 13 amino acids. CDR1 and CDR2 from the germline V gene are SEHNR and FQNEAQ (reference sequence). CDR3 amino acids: CASSYTGEETQYF. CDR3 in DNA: TGTGCCAGCAGCTACACAGGGGAAGAGACCCAGTACTTC.

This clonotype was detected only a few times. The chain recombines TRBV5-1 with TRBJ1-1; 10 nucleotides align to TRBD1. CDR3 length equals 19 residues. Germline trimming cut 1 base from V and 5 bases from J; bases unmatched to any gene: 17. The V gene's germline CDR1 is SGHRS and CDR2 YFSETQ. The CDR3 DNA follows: TGCGCCAGCAGCTTGTACAGTACCGGGACAGGGGCCCAAAAGACTGAAGCTTTCTTT. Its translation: CASSLYSTGTGAQKTEAFF. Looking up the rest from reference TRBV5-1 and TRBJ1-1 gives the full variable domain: KAGVTQTPRYLIKTRGQQVTLSCSPISGHRSVSWYQQTPGQGLQFLFEYFSETQRNKGNFPGRFSGRQFSNSRSEMNVSTLELGDSALYLCASSLYSTGTGAQKTEAFFGQGTRLTVV.

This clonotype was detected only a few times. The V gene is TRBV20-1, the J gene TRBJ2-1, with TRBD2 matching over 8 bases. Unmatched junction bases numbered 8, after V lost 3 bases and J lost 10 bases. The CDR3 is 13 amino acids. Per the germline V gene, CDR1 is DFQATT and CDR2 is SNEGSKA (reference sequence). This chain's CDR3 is CSARDGLANEQFF. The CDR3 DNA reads TGCAGTGCTAGGGACGGACTAGCAAACGAGCAGTTCTTC.

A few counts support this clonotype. CDR3 DNA: TGTGCCAGCAGCTCCACCGGGACTATCTCCTACAATGAGCAGTTCTTC. This sequence encodes CASSSTGTISYNEQFF. The rearrangement links TRBV7-2 to TRBJ2-1, with 7 positions matching TRBD2. Germline CDR1 SGHTA, CDR2 FQGNSA. The CDR3 consists of 16 residues. Losses at the gene ends were 4 bases for V and 0 bases for J; bases not matched to a gene: 6.

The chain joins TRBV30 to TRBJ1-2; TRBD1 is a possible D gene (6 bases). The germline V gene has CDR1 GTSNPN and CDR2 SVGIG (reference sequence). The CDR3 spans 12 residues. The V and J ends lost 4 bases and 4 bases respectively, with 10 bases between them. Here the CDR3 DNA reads TGTGCCTGGAATCAGGGGTCCTATGGCTACACCTTC. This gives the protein CAWNQGSYGYTF. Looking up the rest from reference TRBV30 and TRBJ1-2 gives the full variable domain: SQTIHQWPATLVQPVGSPLSLECTVEGTSNPNLYWYRQAAGRGLQLLFYSVGIGQISSEVPQNLSASRPQDRQFILSSKKLLLSDSGFYLCAWNQGSYGYTFGSGTRLTVV.

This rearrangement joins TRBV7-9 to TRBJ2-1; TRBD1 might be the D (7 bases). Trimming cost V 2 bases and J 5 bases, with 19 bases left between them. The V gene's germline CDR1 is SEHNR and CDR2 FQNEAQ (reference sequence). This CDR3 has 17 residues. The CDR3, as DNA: TGTGCCAGCAGCTTACAGGGGGGCCCAGGTCTAGACAATGAGCAGTTCTTC. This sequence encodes CASSLQGGPGLDNEQFF.

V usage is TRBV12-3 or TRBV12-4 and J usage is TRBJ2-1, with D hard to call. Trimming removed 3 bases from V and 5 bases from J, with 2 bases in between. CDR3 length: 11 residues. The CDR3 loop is CASSFDNEQFF. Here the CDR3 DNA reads TGTGCCAGCAGTTTTGACAATGAGCAGTTCTTC.

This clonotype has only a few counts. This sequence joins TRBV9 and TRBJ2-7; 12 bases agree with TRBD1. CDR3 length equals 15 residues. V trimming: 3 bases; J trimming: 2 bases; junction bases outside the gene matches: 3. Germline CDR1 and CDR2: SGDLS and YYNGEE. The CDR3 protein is CASSGGTGGAYEQYF. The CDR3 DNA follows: TGTGCCAGCAGCGGAGGGACAGGGGGCGCCTACGAGCAGTACTTC.